Here is one T cell receptor (beta chain) with its context. Libraries were prepared by immunoSEQ multiplex PCR; TCRdb keeps only in-frame clonotypes and omits some of them. This sample has 46,000 or so clones, with under 85% found just once. This record belongs to a study of memory CD4+ T cells and cytomegalovirus serostatus. Single viable CD3+CD4+CD8-CD45RO+ cells were sorted as the memory CD4+ T cells. This CDR3 comprises 16 residues. The germline V gene has CDR1 SGHVS and CDR2 FQNEAQ. Trimming cost V 5 bases and J 4 bases; bases outside gene matches: 13. The sequenced sample consisted of memory CD4+ T cells from blood. The genes are TRBV7-8 and TRBJ2-7, with 8 bases identical to TRBD2. The TCR originated in an adult in good health and CMV-seronegative. The CDR3 nucleotides are TGTGCCAGCAGCGTTACTAGCGGAGGCTCGGGATACGAGCAGTACTTC. Protein: CASSVTSGGSGYEQYF.